The 32 T cell receptor beta chains presented below share a single source sample, sequenced in a study of graft-versus-host responses after intestinal transplantation. Assay used: immunoSEQ multiplex PCR; TCRdb lists only in-frame clones, some missing. The sample shows 23,000 or so clones, about 35% of them seen only once. The culture paired around 200,000 irradiated violet-dye-labeled stimulators with around 200,000 CFSE-labeled responders. The starting material was alloreactive CD8+ T cells from a mixed lymphocyte reaction culture, obtained before intestinal transplant. Stated subset: CFSE-low proliferating T cells sorted from approximately 6-day pre-transplant mixed lymphocyte reaction (GvH or HvG direction). These receptors were collected from a human patient who received an intestinal transplant.

This clone occurred a few times. The chain combines TRBV4-1 with TRBJ2-7; 8 bases map to TRBD2. The germline V gene has CDR1 MGHRA and CDR2 YSYEKL. The V gene end was trimmed by 3 bases and the J gene end by 3 bases; junction bases not matched to a gene: 7. The CDR3 extends over 15 amino acids. CDR3 sequence: CASSQVGAGVYEQYF. The CDR3 DNA is TGCGCCAGCAGCCAGGTGGGAGCGGGAGTCTACGAGCAGTACTTC.

The gene calls are TRBV7-6 and TRBJ1-2; D unclear. Germline lookup yields CDR1 SGHVS and CDR2 FNYEAQ. V was pared by 6 bases and J by 4 bases, with 6 bases between. The CDR3 spans 11 residues. Written as DNA, the CDR3 is TGTGCCAGCAGTCGGAGCTATGGCTACACCTTC. This translates into CASSRSYGYTF.

This clone came up a few times. This sequence joins TRBV5-4 and TRBJ2-3; D possibly corresponds to TRBD2 (7 bases). The CDR3 loop spans 15 amino acids. Trimming left V 2 bases short and J 3 bases short, with 13 bases between. The germline gives CDR1 SGHNT, CDR2 YYREEE (reference sequence). CDR3 region: CASSFMGRGTDTQYF. The CDR3 DNA reads as TGTGCCAGCAGCTTCATGGGGAGGGGGACAGATACGCAGTATTTT.

The V call is TRBV30, the J call TRBJ2-2; tentative D call: TRBD2 (6 bases). The CDR3 length is 13 residues. V was clipped by 2 bases and J by 7 bases, with 11 bases between them. Germline V gives CDR1 GTSNPN, CDR2 SVGIG (reference sequence). The CDR3 sequence is CAWSTLADGELFF. The CDR3 DNA reads as TGTGCCTGGAGTACACTAGCCGACGGGGAGCTGTTTTTT.

This clone was seen a few times. CDR3 loop: CASGLPKFRWRDYGYTF. The CDR3 DNA follows: TGTGCTAGTGGTTTGCCAAAATTCCGCTGGCGGGACTATGGCTACACCTTC. The chain joins TRBV12-5 to TRBJ1-2; no firm D call. V lost 2 bases and J 3 bases, leaving 19 bases between the germline ends. Germline V lookup: CDR1 LGHNT, CDR2 FRNRAP. This CDR3 contains 17 residues.

This clone was detected only a few times. The rearrangement links TRBV6-6 to TRBJ2-2, with unresolved D. The CDR3 has 15 residues. Germline V CDR1 and CDR2: MNHNY, SVGAGI (reference sequence). V gave up 1 base and J gave up 1 base, with 7 bases separating them. Written as DNA, the CDR3 is TGTGCCAGCAGTTACTTCTTAGGGAACACCGGGGAGCTGTTTTTT. This sequence encodes CASSYFLGNTGELFF.

The DNA of the CDR3 is TGCAGCGCCGCGGGAGCGAACACTGAAGCTTTCTTT. Translation: CSAAGANTEAFF. The genes are TRBV29-1 and TRBJ1-1; no clear D gene. This CDR3 contains 12 residues. Trimming left V 7 bases short and J 1 base short, with 10 bases between. CDR1 is SQVTM and CDR2 is ANQGSEA in the germline V gene.

The chain has TRBV5-6 and TRBJ2-4; D assignment may be TRBD1 or TRBD2 (5 bases each). The CDR3 runs to 15 residues. CDR1 and CDR2 from the germline V gene are SGHDT and YYEEEE. V lost 2 bases and J lost 0, with 9 bases in between. CDR3 nucleotide sequence: TGTGCCAGCAGCTTCGGGACGGTAGCCAAAAACATTCAGTACTTC. It encodes CASSFGTVAKNIQYF.

This clone is medium-sized in the sample. The rearrangement joins TRBV10-1 to TRBJ2-1; TRBD1 aligns across 7 bases. The CDR3 totals 12 residues. V shed 8 bases and J 8 bases; nucleotides not matched to a gene: 6. Looked up from germline, CDR1 is WNHNN and CDR2 is SYGVQD (reference sequence). CDR3 DNA sequence: TGCGCCAGCTCAGACAGGGTGGATGAGCAGTTCTTC. Protein product: CASSDRVDEQFF.

This chain links TRBV4-1 with TRBJ2-5, with 8 bases matching TRBD2. The CDR3 runs 16 residues. Germline-derived CDR1 and CDR2 are MGHRA and YSYEKL. The junction had 10 bases not matched to a gene; V was cut back by 3 bases and J by 4 bases. The DNA for the CDR3 is TGCGCCAGCAGCCATCCTCTCGCAGCGGGGGTAGAGACCCAGTACTTC. This translates into CASSHPLAAGVETQYF.

This clone occurred once. This chain links TRBV6-1 with TRBJ2-7, with 9 bases matching TRBD1. Germline V gives CDR1 MNHNS, CDR2 SASEGT. Trimming took 6 bases from V and 7 from J; bases not matched to a gene: 4. The CDR3 is 12 amino acids. The CDR3 protein is CASRDRGWEQYF. In nucleotides, the CDR3 is TGTGCCAGCAGGGACAGGGGCTGGGAGCAGTACTTC.

The gene calls are TRBV9 and TRBJ2-7; D may correspond to TRBD1 or TRBD2 (5 bases each). The CDR3 is 14 amino acids. Germline V gene lookup returns CDR1 SGDLS and CDR2 YYNGEE. V lost 0 bases and J lost 3, with 10 bases in between. CDR3 sequence reads: CASSVAGDGYEQYF. DNA of the CDR3: TGTGCCAGCAGCGTAGCTGGGGACGGCTACGAGCAGTACTTC.

The chain couples TRBV19 to TRBJ1-4; 7 bases align to TRBD1. The V segment lost 5 bases and the J segment 6 bases; nucleotides outside the gene matches: 9. In germline, CDR1 is LNHDA, CDR2 SQIVND (reference sequence). The length of the CDR3 is 15 residues. The CDR3 nucleotides are TGTGCCAGTAGTTCGTACAGGGGCTCTGATGAAAAACTGTTTTTT. It codes for CASSSYRGSDEKLFF.

This clone was seen only a few times. V is TRBV5-4 and J is TRBJ2-2, with TRBD2 matching 15 bases. This CDR3 comprises 16 residues. Per the germline V gene, CDR1 is SGHNT and CDR2 is YYREEE (reference sequence). The J segment lost 7 bases and the V segment lost 5 bases, leaving 6 bases of the junction unmatched. For the CDR3, the DNA is TGTGCCAGCAGTGGACTAGCGGGAGGGCCGAGCGGGGAGCTGTTTTTT. Amino acids: CASSGLAGGPSGELFF.

This clone was counted a few times. V usage is TRBV27 and J usage is TRBJ2-7; D is unresolved. Germline V gene data show CDR1 as MNHEY and CDR2 as SMNVEV (reference sequence). The ends were cut back, 6 bases at V and 2 bases at J, with 17 bases in the middle. This CDR3 comprises 15 residues. DNA for the CDR3: TGTGCCAGCAGCCTCAATGGGCTCGCACCCTACGAGCAGTACTTC. This sequence encodes CASSLNGLAPYEQYF.

The chain uses TRBV6-5 and TRBJ2-7; 7 bases map to TRBD2. CDR1 MNHEY and CDR2 SVGAGI come from the germline V gene. The V and J ends lost 1 base and 3 bases, in that order; junction bases with no gene match: 3. This CDR3 comprises 14 residues. The CDR3 region is CASSYWASGYEQYF. CDR3 sequence (DNA): TGTGCCAGCAGTTACTGGGCTAGCGGCTACGAGCAGTACTTC.

This clone was detected only a few times. The V gene is TRBV11-2, the J gene TRBJ1-1, with D uncertain. The germline gives CDR1 SGHAT, CDR2 FQNNGV. With 0 bases removed from V and 0 bases from J, the gap between germline ends came to 2 bases. The CDR3 contains 13 residues. The CDR3 nucleotides read TGTGCCAGCAGCTTAGAGGTGAACACTGAAGCTTTCTTT. Its translation is CASSLEVNTEAFF.

This clone appeared a few times. The rearrangement uses TRBV4-1 and TRBJ1-3; D perhaps matches TRBD1 (5 bases). Per germline, CDR1 MGHRA and CDR2 YSYEKL. V was cut by 1 base and J by 0 bases, with 19 bases left in between. The CDR3 sequence is 19 residues long. In DNA, the CDR3 is TGCGCCAGCAGCCAAGGCCGCAGGGTACGTTCTGGCTCTGGAAACACCATATATTTT. Protein sequence: CASSQGRRVRSGSGNTIYF.

DNA of the CDR3: TGTGCCAGCAGCGAAAGGTGGACTAGCGGGGACAATGAGCAGTTCTTC. Translated, it gives CASSERWTSGDNEQFF. This chain uses TRBV11-2 with TRBJ2-1, with 12 bases aligning to TRBD2. Germline V gene data show CDR1 as SGHAT and CDR2 as FQNNGV. The V segment lost 5 bases and the J segment 5 bases; nucleotides outside the gene matches: 7. This CDR3 has 16 residues.

This clone is classed as medium-sized (0.01 to 0.1%). V gene TRBV5-6 combines with J gene TRBJ2-2; TRBD1 agrees at 10 bases. There are 17 residues in the CDR3. Losses at the gene ends were 4 bases for V and 5 bases for J; bases not matched to a gene: 11. CDR1 and CDR2 (germline): SGHDT, YYEEEE. The CDR3 spells CASSPYPGTGVTGELFF. The CDR3 DNA reads as TGTGCCAGCAGCCCCTATCCGGGGACAGGGGTTACCGGGGAGCTGTTTTTT.

The V call is TRBV2, the J call TRBJ1-1, with D tentatively TRBD1 (5 bases). This CDR3 has 17 residues. V was pared by 0 bases and J by 0 bases, with 14 bases between. Germline lookup yields CDR1 SNHLY and CDR2 FYNNEI. DNA for the CDR3: TGTGCCAGCAGTGAAGCGGGAGTGACAGTGATGAACACTGAAGCTTTCTTT. This gives the protein CASSEAGVTVMNTEAFF. Full variable domain (outside the CDR3, taken from reference TRBV2 and TRBJ1-1): EPEVTQTPSHQVTQMGQEVILRCVPISNHLYFYWYRQILGQKVEFLVSFYNNEISEKSEIFDDQFSVERPDGSNFTLKIRSTKLEDSAMYFCASSEAGVTVMNTEAFFGQGTRLTVV.

The gene calls are TRBV11-3 and TRBJ2-2; TRBD2 matches 7 bases. The J segment lost 5 bases and the V segment lost 5 bases, leaving 5 bases of the junction unmatched. The CDR3 spans 14 residues. Germline assignment: CDR1 SGHNT and CDR2 YENEEA. The CDR3 spells CASSPERGTGELFF. The CDR3 DNA is TGTGCCAGCAGCCCTGAGCGGGGTACCGGGGAGCTGTTTTTT.

V gene TRBV20-1 combines with J gene TRBJ1-2, with D perhaps matching TRBD1 (5 bases). The V gene's germline CDR1 is DFQATT and CDR2 SNEGSKA (reference sequence). CDR3 length: 10 amino acids. CDR3 in DNA: TGCGACAGCCTCAACTATGGCTACACCTTC. Residues: CDSLNYGYTF.

This chain uses TRBV27 with TRBJ1-4, with D uncertain. V was trimmed by 0 bases and J by 4 bases, leaving 12 bases between them. The germline CDR1 and CDR2 sequences are MNHEY and SMNVEV (reference sequence). CDR3 length: 16 amino acids. The CDR3 DNA reads as TGTGCCAGCAGTTTATCCTCCCCACCCTATAATGAAAAACTGTTTTTT. Its protein is CASSLSSPPYNEKLFF.

The chain employs TRBV6-6 and TRBJ2-3; 9 positions agree with TRBD2. J gave up 2 bases and V 4 bases, and 4 bases lay outside the gene matches. Germline V gene lookup returns CDR1 MNHNY and CDR2 SVGAGI (reference sequence). The CDR3 length is 15 residues. CDR3 coding DNA: TGTGCCAGCAGTTTAGCGGGGGCCATCACAGATACGCAGTATTTT. Translating gives CASSLAGAITDTQYF.

This clone has only a few counts. This chain links TRBV27 with TRBJ2-1; the D gene is possibly TRBD1 (5 bases). Germline CDR1 reads MNHEY; CDR2 reads SMNVEV (reference sequence). Trimming shortened V by 3 bases and J by 8 bases, and 11 bases separated the two germline ends. This CDR3 has 13 amino acids. The CDR3 DNA sequence: TGTGCCAGCAGTTTGTCCAGGGCGCATGAGCAGTTCTTC. This encodes CASSLSRAHEQFF.

This clone was seen more than once but under ten times. The chain is built from TRBV11-3 and TRBJ2-3; no reliable D call. Trimming stripped 0 bases from V and 1 base from J, with 8 bases between. The germline CDR1 and CDR2 sequences are SGHNT and YENEEA. CDR3 length: 15 residues. CDR3 loop: CASSLEYEGTDTQYF. For the CDR3, the DNA is TGTGCCAGCAGCTTAGAATACGAAGGCACAGATACGCAGTATTTT.

This clone was seen more than once but under ten times. V usage is TRBV5-1 and J usage is TRBJ2-7; TRBD2 agrees at 7 bases. Germline CDR1 SGHRS, CDR2 YFSETQ. The V segment lost 1 base and the J segment 5 bases; nucleotides outside the gene matches: 9. The CDR3 is made up of 15 amino acids. The CDR3, as DNA: TGCGCCAGCAGCTTGTTTGCGCGGGCGGGGGACGAGCAGTACTTC. It codes for CASSLFARAGDEQYF.

This clone was seen a few times. The genes are TRBV27 and TRBJ2-7; D is ambiguous. V lost 3 bases and J 4 bases, leaving 10 bases between the germline ends. CDR3 length: 13 amino acids. The germline CDR1 and CDR2 sequences are MNHEY and SMNVEV (reference sequence). CDR3 region: CASSLTALYEQYF. The CDR3 DNA reads as TGTGCCAGCAGTTTGACCGCTCTTTACGAGCAGTACTTC.

In this sample, this clone turned up a few times. The chain has TRBV7-9 and TRBJ2-2; D possibly corresponds to TRBD1 (6 bases). With 5 bases removed from V and 0 bases from J, the gap between germline ends came to 10 bases. The CDR3 is made up of 15 amino acids. Looked up from germline, CDR1 is SEHNR and CDR2 is FQNEAQ (reference sequence). CDR3 nucleotide sequence: TGTGCCAGCAGCGGGGACACCTCGAACACCGGGGAGCTGTTTTTT. Translation gives CASSGDTSNTGELFF. Full variable domain (outside the CDR3, taken from reference TRBV7-9 and TRBJ2-2): DTGVSQNPRHKITKRGQNVTFRCDPISEHNRLYWYRQTLGQGPEFLTYFQNEAQLEKSRLLSDRFSAERPKGSFSTLEIQRTEQGDSAMYLCASSGDTSNTGELFFGEGSRLTVL.

This clone was detected only a few times. The chain has TRBV13 and TRBJ2-7; TRBD1 aligns across 10 bases. The J segment lost 3 bases and the V segment lost 5 bases, leaving 4 bases of the junction unmatched. The V gene's germline CDR1 is PRHDT and CDR2 FYEKMQ (reference sequence). The CDR3 spans 14 residues. This chain's CDR3 is CASSEDRGSYEQYF. In nucleotides, the CDR3 is TGTGCCAGCAGCGAGGACAGGGGGAGCTACGAGCAGTACTTC.

The V and J genes are TRBV4-1 and TRBJ2-5; D might be TRBD1 (6 bases). V lost 1 base and J 1 base, leaving 10 bases between the germline ends. Germline assignment: CDR1 MGHRA and CDR2 YSYEKL. CDR3 length: 15 residues. The CDR3 here is CASSQVAGVQETQYF. CDR3 nucleotides: TGCGCCAGCAGCCAAGTTGCAGGGGTCCAAGAGACCCAGTACTTC.